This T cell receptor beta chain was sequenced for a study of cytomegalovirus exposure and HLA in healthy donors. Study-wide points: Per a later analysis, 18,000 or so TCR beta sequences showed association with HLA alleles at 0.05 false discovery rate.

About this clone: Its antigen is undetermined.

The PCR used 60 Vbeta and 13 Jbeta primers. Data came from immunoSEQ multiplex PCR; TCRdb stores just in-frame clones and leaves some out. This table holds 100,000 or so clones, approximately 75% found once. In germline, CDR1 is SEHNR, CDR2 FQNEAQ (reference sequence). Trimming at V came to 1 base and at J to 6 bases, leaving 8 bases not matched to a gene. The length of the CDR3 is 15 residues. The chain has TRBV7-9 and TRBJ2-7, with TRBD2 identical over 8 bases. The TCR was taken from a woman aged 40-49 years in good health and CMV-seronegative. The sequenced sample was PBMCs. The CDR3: CASSLVWREVSEQYF. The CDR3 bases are TGTGCCAGCAGCTTAGTCTGGCGGGAGGTATCCGAGCAGTACTTC.